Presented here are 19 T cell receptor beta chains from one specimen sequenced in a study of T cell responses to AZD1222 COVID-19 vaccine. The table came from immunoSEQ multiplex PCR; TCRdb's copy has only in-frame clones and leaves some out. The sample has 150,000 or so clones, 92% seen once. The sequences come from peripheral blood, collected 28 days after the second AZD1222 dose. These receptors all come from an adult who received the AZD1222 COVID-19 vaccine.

In DNA form, the CDR3 reads TGTGCCAGCAGCCGAGACAGGTCTCCAATCTACGAGCAGTACTTC. Translated: CASSRDRSPIYEQYF. V gene TRBV5-5 combines with J gene TRBJ2-7, with D maybe TRBD1 (6 bases). With 4 bases removed from V and 3 bases from J, the gap between germline ends came to 17 bases. The CDR3 sequence is 15 residues long. Germline-derived CDR1 and CDR2 are SGHKS and YYEKEE (reference sequence).

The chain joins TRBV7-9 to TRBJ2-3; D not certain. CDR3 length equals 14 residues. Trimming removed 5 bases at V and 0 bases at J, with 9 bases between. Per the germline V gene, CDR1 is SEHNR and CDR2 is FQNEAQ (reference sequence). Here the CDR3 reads CASSLGPSTDTQYF. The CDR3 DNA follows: TGTGCCAGCAGCCTAGGACCTAGCACAGATACGCAGTATTTT.

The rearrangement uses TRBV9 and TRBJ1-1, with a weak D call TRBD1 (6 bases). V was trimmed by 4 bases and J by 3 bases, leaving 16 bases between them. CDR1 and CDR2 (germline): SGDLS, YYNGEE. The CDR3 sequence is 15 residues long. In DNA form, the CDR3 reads TGTGCCAGCAGCCCCCAAACAGGGAGGGACACTGAAGCTTTCTTT. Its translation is CASSPQTGRDTEAFF. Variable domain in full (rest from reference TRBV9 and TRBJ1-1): DSGVTQTPKHLITATGQRVTLRCSPRSGDLSVYWYQQSLDQGLQFLIQYYNGEERAKGNILERFSAQQFPDLHSELNLSSLELGDSALYFCASSPQTGRDTEAFFGQGTRLTVV.

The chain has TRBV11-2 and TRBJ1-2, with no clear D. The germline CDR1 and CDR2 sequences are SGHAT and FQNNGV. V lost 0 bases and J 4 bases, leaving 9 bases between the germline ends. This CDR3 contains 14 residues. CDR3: CASSLDPAIYGYTF. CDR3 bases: TGTGCCAGCAGCTTAGATCCAGCCATCTATGGCTACACCTTC.

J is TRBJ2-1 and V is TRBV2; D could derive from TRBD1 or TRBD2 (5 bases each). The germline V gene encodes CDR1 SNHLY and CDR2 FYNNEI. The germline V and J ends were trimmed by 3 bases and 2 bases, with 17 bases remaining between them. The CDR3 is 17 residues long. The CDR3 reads CASSDPARGNPYNEQFF. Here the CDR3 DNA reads TGTGCCAGCAGTGACCCCGCTCGGGGCAACCCCTACAATGAGCAGTTCTTC.

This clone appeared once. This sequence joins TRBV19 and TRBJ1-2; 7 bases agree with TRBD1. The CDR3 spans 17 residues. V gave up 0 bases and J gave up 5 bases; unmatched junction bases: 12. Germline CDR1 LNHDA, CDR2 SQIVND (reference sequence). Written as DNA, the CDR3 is TGTGCCAGTAGTATAGATTCCTTAGGACAGGTAAATTATGGCTACACCTTC. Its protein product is CASSIDSLGQVNYGYTF.

The CDR3 bases are TGTGCCAGTAGTATAGACCCTAGTCCGAACACTGAAGCTTTCTTT. Its protein is CASSIDPSPNTEAFF. The chain is built from TRBV19 and TRBJ1-1; no clear D. V shed 0 bases and J shed 1 base, with 9 bases lying between them. The germline CDR1 and CDR2 sequences are LNHDA and SQIVND (reference sequence). This CDR3 spans 15 amino acids.

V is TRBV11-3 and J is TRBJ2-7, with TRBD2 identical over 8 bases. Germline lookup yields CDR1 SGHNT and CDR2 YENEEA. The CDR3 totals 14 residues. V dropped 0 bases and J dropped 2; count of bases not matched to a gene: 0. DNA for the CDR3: TGTGCCAGCAGCTTAGAGCGGGGGGCCTACGAGCAGTACTTC. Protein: CASSLERGAYEQYF.

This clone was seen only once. This chain's CDR3 is CASSPWGGRRKTQYF. CDR3 DNA: TGTGCCAGCAGCCCCTGGGGGGGGCGCAGGAAGACCCAGTACTTC. The rearrangement uses TRBV7-9 and TRBJ2-5; D may be TRBD2 (7 bases). V was shortened by 5 bases and J by 6 bases, with 19 bases between the two germline ends. CDR1 and CDR2 from the germline V gene are SEHNR and FQNEAQ (reference sequence). The CDR3 runs 15 residues.

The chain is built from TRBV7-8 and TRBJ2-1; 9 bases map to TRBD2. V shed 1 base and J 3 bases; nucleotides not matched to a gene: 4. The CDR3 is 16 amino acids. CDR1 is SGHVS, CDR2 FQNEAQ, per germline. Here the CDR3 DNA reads TGTGCCAGCAGCTTAGTCGTAGCGGGAGACTACAATGAGCAGTTCTTC. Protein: CASSLVVAGDYNEQFF.

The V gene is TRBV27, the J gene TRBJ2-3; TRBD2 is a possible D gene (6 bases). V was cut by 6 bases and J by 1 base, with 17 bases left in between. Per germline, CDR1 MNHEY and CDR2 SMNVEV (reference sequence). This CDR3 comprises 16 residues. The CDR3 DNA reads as TGTGCCAGCAGCGAACGGCGGGGTGCGGGCACAGATACGCAGTATTTT. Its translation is CASSERRGAGTDTQYF.

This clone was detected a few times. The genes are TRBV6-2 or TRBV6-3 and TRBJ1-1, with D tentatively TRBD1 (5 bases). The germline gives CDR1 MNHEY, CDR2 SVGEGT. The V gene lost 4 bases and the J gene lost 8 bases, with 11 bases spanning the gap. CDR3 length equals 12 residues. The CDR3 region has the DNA TGTGCCAGCAGTTTCGGGACGGCGGAAGCTTTCTTT. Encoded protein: CASSFGTAEAFF.

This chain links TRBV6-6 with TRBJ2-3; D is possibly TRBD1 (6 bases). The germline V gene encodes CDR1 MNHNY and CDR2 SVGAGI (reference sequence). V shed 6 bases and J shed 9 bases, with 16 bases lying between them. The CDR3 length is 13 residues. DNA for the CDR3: TGTGCCAGCAGACCTCCGGACAGCCCCACGCAGTATTTT. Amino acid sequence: CASRPPDSPTQYF.

CDR3 DNA: TGTGCCAGCAGCGGCAGGACCGGGCTCCTAGGAGATCAGCCCCAGCATTTT. Translating gives CASSGRTGLLGDQPQHF. The chain couples TRBV5-6 to TRBJ1-5; D is unresolved. This CDR3 has 17 amino acids. Germline V lookup: CDR1 SGHDT, CDR2 YYEEEE. Trimming took off 4 bases at V and 5 bases at J, with 22 bases between the two ends.

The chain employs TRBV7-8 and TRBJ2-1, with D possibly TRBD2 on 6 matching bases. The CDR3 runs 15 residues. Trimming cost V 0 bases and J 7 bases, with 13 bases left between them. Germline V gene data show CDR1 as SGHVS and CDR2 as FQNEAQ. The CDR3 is CASSLARLGMNEQFF. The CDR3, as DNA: TGTGCCAGCAGCTTAGCCCGACTAGGAATGAATGAGCAGTTCTTC.

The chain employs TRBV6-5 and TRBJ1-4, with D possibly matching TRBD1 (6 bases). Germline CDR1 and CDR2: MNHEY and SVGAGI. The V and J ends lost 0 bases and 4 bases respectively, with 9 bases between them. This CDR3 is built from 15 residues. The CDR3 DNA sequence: TGTGCCAGCAGTTACTCGTCCAGGGGTAATGAAAAACTGTTTTTT. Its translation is CASSYSSRGNEKLFF.

The DNA of the CDR3 is TGTGCCAGTTCAGTATTTGGGGATTCCTACGAGCAGTACTTC. It codes for CASSVFGDSYEQYF. The chain uses TRBV19 and TRBJ2-7, with D unclear. V lost 8 bases and J 1 base, leaving 15 bases between the germline ends. The CDR3 loop spans 14 amino acids. Germline-derived CDR1 and CDR2 are LNHDA and SQIVND (reference sequence).

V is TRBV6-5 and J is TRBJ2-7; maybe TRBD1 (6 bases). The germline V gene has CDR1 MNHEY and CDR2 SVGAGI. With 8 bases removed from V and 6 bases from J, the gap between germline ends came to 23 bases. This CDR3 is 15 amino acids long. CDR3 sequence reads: CASRDKTGLGREQYF. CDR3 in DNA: TGTGCCAGCCGAGACAAAACAGGGCTAGGGCGCGAGCAGTACTTC.

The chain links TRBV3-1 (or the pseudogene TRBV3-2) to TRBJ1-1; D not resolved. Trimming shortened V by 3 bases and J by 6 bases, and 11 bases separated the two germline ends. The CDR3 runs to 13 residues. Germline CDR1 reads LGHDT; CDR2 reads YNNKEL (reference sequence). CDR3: CASSHPDIAEAFF. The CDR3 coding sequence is TGTGCCAGCAGCCACCCAGACATCGCTGAAGCTTTCTTT.